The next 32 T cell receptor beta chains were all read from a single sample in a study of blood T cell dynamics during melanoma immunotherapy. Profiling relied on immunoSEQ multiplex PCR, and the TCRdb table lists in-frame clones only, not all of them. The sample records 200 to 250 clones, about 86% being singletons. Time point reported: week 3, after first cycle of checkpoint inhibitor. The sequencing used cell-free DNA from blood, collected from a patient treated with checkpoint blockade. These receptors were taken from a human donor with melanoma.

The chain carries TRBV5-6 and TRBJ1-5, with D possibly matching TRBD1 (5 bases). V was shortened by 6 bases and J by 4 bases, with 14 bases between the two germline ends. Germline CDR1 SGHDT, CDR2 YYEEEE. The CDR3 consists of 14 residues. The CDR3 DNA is TGTGCCAGCACCAAACTGGGGGGAAATCAGCCCCAGCATTTT. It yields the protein CASTKLGGNQPQHF.

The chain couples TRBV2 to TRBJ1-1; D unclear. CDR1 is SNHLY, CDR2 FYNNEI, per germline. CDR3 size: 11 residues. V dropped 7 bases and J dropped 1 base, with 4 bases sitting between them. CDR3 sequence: CASIGNTEAFF. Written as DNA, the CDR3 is TGTGCCAGCATCGGGAACACTGAAGCTTTCTTT.

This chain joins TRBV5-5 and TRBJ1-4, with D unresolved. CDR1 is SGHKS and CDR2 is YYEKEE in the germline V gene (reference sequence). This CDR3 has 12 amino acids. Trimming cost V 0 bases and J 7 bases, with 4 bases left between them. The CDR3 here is CASSLASEKLFF. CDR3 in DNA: TGTGCCAGCAGCTTGGCCAGTGAAAAACTGTTTTTT.

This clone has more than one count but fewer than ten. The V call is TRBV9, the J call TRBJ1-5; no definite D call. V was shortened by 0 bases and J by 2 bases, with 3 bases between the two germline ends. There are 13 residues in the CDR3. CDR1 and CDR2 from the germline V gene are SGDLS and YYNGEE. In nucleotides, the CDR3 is TGTGCCAGCAGCGTAGCGGGCAATCAGCCCCAGCATTTT. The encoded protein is CASSVAGNQPQHF.

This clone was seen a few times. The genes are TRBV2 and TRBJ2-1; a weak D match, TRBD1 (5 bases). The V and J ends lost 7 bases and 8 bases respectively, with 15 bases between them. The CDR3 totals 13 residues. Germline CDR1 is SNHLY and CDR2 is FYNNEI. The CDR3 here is CASISDRGHEQFF. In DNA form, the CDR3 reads TGTGCCAGCATATCGGATAGGGGCCATGAGCAGTTCTTC.

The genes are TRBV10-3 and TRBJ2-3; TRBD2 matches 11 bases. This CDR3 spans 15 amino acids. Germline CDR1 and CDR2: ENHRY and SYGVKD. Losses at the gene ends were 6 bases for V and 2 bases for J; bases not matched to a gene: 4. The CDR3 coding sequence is TGTGCCATCAGCACTAGCGGGAGAGCCACAGATACGCAGTATTTT. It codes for CAISTSGRATDTQYF.

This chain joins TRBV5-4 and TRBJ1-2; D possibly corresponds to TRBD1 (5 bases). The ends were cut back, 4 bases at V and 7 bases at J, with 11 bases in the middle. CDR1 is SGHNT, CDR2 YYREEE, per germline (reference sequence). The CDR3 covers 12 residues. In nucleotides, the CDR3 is TGTGCCAGCAGCCAAGGGGCTGCTGGCTACACCTTC. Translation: CASSQGAAGYTF.

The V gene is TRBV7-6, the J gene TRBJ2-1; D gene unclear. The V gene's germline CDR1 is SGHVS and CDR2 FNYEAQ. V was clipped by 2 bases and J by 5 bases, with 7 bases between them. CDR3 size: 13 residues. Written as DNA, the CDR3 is TGTGCCAGCAGCTTAAGACAAAACAATGAGCAGTTCTTC. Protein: CASSLRQNNEQFF. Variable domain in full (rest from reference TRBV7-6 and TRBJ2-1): GAGVSQSPRYKVTKRGQDVALRCDPISGHVSLYWYRQALGQGPEFLTYFNYEAQQDKSGLPNDRFSAERPEGSISTLTIQRTEQRDSAMYRCASSLRQNNEQFFGPGTRLTVL.

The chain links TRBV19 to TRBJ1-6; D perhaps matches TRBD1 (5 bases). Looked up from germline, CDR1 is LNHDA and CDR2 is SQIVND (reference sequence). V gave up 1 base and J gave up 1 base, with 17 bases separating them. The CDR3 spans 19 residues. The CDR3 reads CASSIGGRSGSSYNSPLHF. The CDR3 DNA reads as TGTGCCAGTAGTATAGGGGGGAGGTCGGGTTCGTCCTATAATTCACCCCTCCACTTT.

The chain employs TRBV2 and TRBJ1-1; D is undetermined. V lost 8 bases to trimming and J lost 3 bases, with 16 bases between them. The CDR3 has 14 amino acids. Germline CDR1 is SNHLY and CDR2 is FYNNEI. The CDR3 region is CASAQQSYYTEAFF. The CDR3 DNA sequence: TGTGCCAGCGCCCAACAGAGCTATTACACTGAAGCTTTCTTT.

CDR3 coding DNA: TGTGCCAGCAGCCAAGATGGACTAGCAAACACCGGGGAGCTGTTTTTT. Amino acids: CASSQDGLANTGELFF. V and J are TRBV4-2 and TRBJ2-2; TRBD2 matches 8 bases. This CDR3 region has 16 residues. The J segment lost 2 bases and the V segment lost 0 bases, leaving 2 bases of the junction unmatched. In germline, CDR1 is LGHNA, CDR2 YNFKEQ.

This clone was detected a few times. CDR3 in amino acids: CASSQPGRIRELFF. The CDR3 DNA reads as TGTGCCAGCAGCCAGCCGGGGAGAATCCGGGAGCTGTTTTTT. The chain uses TRBV14 and TRBJ2-2; a possible D gene is TRBD2 (5 bases). V gave up 3 bases and J gave up 9 bases, with 14 bases separating them. The CDR3 is 14 amino acids. The germline gives CDR1 SGHDN, CDR2 FVKESK.

Written as DNA, the CDR3 is TGTGCCAGCATCCGAAGGGTGGCAGCAACTAATGAAAAACTGTTTTTT. Amino acid sequence: CASIRRVAATNEKLFF. The V gene is TRBV28, the J gene TRBJ1-4; no firm D call. There are 16 residues in the CDR3. Germline CDR1 is MDHEN and CDR2 is SYDVKM. V lost 7 bases and J 0 bases, leaving 15 bases between the germline ends.

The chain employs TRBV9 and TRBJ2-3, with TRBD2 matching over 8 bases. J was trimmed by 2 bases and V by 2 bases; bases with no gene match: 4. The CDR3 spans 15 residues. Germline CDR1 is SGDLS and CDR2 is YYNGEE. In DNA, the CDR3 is TGTGCCAGCAGCGTCCTAGCGGGCCCCACAGATACGCAGTATTTT. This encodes CASSVLAGPTDTQYF.

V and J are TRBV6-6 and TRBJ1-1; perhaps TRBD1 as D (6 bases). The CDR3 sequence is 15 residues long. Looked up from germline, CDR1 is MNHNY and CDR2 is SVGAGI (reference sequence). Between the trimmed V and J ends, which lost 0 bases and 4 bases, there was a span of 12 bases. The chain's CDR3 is CASSYSAGAVTEAFF. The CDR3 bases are TGTGCCAGCAGTTACTCGGCAGGGGCGGTCACTGAAGCTTTCTTT.

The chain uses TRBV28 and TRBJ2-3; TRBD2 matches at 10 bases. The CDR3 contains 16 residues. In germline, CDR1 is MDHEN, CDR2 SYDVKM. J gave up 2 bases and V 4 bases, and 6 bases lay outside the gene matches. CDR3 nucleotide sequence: TGTGCCAGCAGTTCCTCAGCGGGAGGGCCCACAGATACGCAGTATTTT. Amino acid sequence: CASSSSAGGPTDTQYF.

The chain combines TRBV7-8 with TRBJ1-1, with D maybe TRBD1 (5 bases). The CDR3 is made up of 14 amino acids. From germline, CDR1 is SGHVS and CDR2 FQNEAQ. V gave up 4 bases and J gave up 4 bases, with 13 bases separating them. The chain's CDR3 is CASSYADSSTEAFF. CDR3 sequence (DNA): TGTGCCAGCAGCTACGCCGACAGTTCCACTGAAGCTTTCTTT.

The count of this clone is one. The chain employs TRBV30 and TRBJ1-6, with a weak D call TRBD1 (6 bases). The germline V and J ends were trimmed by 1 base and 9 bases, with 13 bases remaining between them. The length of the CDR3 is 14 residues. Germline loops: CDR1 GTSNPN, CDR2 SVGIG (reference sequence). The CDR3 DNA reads TGTGCCTGGAGTGCCGGGGGGGCACGTTCACCCCTCCACTTT. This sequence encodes CAWSAGGARSPLHF.

In nucleotides, the CDR3 is TGTGCCAGCAGCTCCTTAGAGGCAGGGGGCAAGCAGTACGTC. It specifies CASSSLEAGGKQYV. The chain couples TRBV9 to TRBJ2-7, with 8 positions matching TRBD1. CDR3 size: 14 residues. Germline V gene lookup returns CDR1 SGDLS and CDR2 YYNGEE. After removal of 4 bases from V and 8 bases from J, the junction contained 11 bases not matched to a gene.

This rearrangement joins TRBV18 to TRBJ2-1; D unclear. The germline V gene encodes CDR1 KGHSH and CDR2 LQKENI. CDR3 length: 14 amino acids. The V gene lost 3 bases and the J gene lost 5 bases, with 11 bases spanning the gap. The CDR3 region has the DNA TGTGCCAGCTCACCGCTCTTAACAAACAATGAGCAGTTCTTC. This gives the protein CASSPLLTNNEQFF. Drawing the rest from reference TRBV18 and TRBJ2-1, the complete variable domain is NAGVMQNPRHLVRRRGQEARLRCSPMKGHSHVYWYRQLPEEGLKFMVYLQKENIIDESGMPKERFSAEFPKEGPSILRIQQVVRGDSAAYFCASSPLLTNNEQFFGPGTRLTVL.

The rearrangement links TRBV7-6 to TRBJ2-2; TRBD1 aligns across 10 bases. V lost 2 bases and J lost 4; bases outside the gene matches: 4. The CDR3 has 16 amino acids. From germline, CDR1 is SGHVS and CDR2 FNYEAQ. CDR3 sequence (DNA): TGTGCCAGCAGCTTATGGGACAGGGGTATCACCGGGGAGCTGTTTTTT. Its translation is CASSLWDRGITGELFF.

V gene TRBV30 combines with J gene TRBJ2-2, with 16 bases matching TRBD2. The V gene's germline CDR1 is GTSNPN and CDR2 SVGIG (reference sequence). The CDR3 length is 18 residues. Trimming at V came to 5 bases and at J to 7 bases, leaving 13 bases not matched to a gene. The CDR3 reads CAWYPSGTSGRVSGELFF. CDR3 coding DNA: TGTGCCTGGTACCCTTCCGGGACTAGCGGGAGGGTGAGCGGGGAGCTGTTTTTT.

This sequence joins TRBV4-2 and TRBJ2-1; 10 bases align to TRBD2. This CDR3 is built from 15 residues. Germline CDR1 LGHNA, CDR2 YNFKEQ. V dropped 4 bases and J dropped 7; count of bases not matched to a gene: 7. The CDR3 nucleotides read TGTGCCAGCAGCCTCCTAGCGGGGGTGGAGAATGAGCAGTTCTTC. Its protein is CASSLLAGVENEQFF.

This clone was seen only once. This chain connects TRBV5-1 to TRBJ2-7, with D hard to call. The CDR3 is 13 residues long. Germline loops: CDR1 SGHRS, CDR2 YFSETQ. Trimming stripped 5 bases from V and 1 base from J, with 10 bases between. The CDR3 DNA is TGCGCCAGCAGTGTAGCCCGATCCTACGAGCAGTACTTC. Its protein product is CASSVARSYEQYF.

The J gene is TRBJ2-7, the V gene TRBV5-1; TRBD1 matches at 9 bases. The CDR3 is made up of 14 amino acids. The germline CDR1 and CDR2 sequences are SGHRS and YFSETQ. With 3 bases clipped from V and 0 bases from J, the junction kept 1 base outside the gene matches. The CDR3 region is CASSSGQGSYEQYF. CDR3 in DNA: TGCGCCAGCAGCTCGGGACAGGGCTCCTACGAGCAGTACTTC.

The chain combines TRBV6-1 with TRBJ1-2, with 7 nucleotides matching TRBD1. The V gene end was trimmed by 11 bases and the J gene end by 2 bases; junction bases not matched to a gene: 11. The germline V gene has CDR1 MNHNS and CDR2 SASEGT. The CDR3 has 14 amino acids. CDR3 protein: CAGGRGQPNYGYTF. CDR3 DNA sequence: TGTGCCGGGGGGAGGGGACAGCCCAACTATGGCTACACCTTC.

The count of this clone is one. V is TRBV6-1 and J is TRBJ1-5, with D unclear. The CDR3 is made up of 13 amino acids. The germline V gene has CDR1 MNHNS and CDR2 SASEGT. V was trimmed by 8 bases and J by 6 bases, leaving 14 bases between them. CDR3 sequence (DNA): TGTGCCAGCGGAAGGGTAGAAGGTCAGCCCCAGCATTTT. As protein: CASGRVEGQPQHF.

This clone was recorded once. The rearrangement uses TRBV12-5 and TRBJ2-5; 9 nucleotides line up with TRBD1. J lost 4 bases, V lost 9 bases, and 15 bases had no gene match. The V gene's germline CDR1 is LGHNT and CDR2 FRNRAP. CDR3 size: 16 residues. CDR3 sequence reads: CARDVKKQGAGETQYF. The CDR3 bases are TGTGCTAGAGACGTTAAGAAACAGGGGGCAGGAGAGACCCAGTACTTC.

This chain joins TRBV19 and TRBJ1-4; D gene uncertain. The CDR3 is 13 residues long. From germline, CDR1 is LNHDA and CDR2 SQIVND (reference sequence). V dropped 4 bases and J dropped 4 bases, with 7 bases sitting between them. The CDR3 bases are TGTGCCAGTAGTACGGACCTTAATGAAAAACTGTTTTTT. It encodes CASSTDLNEKLFF.

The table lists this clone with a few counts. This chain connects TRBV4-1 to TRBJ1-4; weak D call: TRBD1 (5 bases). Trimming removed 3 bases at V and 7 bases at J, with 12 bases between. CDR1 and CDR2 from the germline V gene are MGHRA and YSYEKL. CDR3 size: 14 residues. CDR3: CASSHARVGEKLFF. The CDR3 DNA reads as TGCGCCAGCAGCCACGCCAGGGTTGGTGAAAAACTGTTTTTT.

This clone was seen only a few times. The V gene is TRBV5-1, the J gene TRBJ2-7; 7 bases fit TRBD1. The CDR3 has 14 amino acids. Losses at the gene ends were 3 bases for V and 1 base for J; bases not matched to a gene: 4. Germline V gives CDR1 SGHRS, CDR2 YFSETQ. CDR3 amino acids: CASSWTGPSYEQYF. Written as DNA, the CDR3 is TGCGCCAGCAGCTGGACAGGCCCATCCTACGAGCAGTACTTC.

This CDR3 is CASSSDRNTEAFF. Written as DNA, the CDR3 is TGTGCCAGCAGCTCCGACAGGAACACTGAAGCTTTCTTT. J is TRBJ1-1 and V is TRBV16; maybe TRBD1 (5 bases). Looked up from germline, CDR1 is KGHSY and CDR2 is FQNENV. The V end was cut by 5 bases, the J end by 1 base, with 8 bases between. The CDR3 is made up of 13 amino acids.